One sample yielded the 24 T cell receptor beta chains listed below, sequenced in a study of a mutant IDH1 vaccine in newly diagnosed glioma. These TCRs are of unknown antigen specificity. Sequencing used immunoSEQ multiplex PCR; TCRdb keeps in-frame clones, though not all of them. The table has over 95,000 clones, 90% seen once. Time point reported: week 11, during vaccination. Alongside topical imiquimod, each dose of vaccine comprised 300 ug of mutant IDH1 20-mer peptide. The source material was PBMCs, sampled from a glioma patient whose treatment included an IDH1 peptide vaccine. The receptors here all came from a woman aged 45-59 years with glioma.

CDR3 sequence reads: CASSQVGAYEQYF. The CDR3 nucleotides are TGCGCCAGCAGCCAAGTTGGGGCCTACGAGCAGTACTTC. This sequence joins TRBV4-1 and TRBJ2-5; D is undetermined. The DNA end lines up better with TRBJ2-7; the J call may be wrong. This CDR3 comprises 13 residues. The germline gives CDR1 MGHRA, CDR2 YSYEKL.

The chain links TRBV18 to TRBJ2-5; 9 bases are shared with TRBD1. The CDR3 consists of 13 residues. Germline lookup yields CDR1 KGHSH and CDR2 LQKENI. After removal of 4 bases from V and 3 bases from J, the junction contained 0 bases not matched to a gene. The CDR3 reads CASSRDREETQYF. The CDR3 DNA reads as TGTGCCAGCTCACGGGACAGGGAAGAGACCCAGTACTTC.

The CDR3 region has the DNA TGTGCCAGCAGCCCCCGCAGGGTAGGGAATGAAAAACTGTTTTTT. This gives the protein CASSPRRVGNEKLFF. The V gene is TRBV7-8, the J gene TRBJ1-4; D might be TRBD1 (5 bases). CDR1 is SGHVS and CDR2 is FQNEAQ in the germline V gene. The ends were cut back, 5 bases at V and 5 bases at J, with 15 bases in the middle. This CDR3 is built from 15 residues. The full variable domain, its missing parts supplied by reference TRBV7-8 and TRBJ1-4, is GAGVSQSPRYKVAKRGQDVALRCDPISGHVSLFWYQQALGQGPEFLTYFQNEAQLDKSGLPSDRFFAERPEGSVSTLKIQRTQQEDSAVYLCASSPRRVGNEKLFFGSGTQLSVL.

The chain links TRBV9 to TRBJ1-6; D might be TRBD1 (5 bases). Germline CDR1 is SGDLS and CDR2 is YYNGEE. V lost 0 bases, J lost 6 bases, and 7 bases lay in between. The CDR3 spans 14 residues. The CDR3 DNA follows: TGTGCCAGCAGCGTAGTGGGACCTAATTCACCCCTCCACTTT. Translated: CASSVVGPNSPLHF.

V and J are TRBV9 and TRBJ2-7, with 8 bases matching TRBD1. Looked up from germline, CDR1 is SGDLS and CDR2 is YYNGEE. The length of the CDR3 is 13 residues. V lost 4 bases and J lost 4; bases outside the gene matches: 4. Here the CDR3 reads CASSPGQDYEQYF. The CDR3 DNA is TGTGCCAGCAGCCCGGGACAGGATTACGAGCAGTACTTC. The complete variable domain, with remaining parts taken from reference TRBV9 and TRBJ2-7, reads DSGVTQTPKHLITATGQRVTLRCSPRSGDLSVYWYQQSLDQGLQFLIQYYNGEERAKGNILERFSAQQFPDLHSELNLSSLELGDSALYFCASSPGQDYEQYFGPGTRLTVT.

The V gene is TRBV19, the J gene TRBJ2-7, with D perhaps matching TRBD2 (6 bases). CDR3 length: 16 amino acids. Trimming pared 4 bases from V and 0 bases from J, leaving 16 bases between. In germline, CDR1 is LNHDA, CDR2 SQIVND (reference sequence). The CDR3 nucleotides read TGTGCCAGTAGTACCGCGGGACGGCTGAGCTCCTACGAGCAGTACTTC. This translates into CASSTAGRLSSYEQYF.

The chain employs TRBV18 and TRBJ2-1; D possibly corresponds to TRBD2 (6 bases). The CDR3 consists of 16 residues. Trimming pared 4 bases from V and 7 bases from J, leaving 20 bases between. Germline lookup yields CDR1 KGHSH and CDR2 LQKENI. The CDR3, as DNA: TGTGCCAGCTCACGCGGCATGGGCGGGAACTATAATGAGCAGTTCTTC. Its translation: CASSRGMGGNYNEQFF.

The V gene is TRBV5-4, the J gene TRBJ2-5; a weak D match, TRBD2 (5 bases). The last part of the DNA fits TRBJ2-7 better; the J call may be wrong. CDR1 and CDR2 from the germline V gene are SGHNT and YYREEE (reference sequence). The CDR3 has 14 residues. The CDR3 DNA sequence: TGTGCCAGCAGCTTATCACGGACTTCCTACGAGCAGTACTTC. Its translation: CASSLSRTSYEQYF.

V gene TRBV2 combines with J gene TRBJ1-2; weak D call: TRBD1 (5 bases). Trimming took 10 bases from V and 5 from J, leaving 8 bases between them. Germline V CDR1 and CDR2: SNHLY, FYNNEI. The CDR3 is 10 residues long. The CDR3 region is CATRGYGYTF. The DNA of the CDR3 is TGTGCCACCCGGGGGTATGGCTACACCTTC. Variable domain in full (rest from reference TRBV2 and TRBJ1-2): EPEVTQTPSHQVTQMGQEVILRCVPISNHLYFYWYRQILGQKVEFLVSFYNNEISEKSEIFDDQFSVERPDGSNFTLKIRSTKLEDSAMYFCATRGYGYTFGSGTRLTVV.

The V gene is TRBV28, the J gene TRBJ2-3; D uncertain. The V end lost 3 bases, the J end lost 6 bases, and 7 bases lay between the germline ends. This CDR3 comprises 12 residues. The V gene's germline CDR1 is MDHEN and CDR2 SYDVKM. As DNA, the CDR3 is TGTGCCAGCAGTTTCCGGGCGGATACGCAGTATTTT. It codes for CASSFRADTQYF.

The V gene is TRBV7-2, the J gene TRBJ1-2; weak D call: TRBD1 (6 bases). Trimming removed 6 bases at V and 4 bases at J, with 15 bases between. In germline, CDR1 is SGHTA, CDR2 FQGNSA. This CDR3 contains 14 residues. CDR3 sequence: CASRAKGGGYGYTF. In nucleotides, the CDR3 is TGTGCCAGCAGAGCCAAGGGGGGCGGCTATGGCTACACCTTC.

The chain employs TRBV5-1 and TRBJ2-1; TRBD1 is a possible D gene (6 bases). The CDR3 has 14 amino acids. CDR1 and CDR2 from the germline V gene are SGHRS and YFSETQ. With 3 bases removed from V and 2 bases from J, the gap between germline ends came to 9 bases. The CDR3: CASSSGQTYNEQFF. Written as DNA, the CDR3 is TGCGCCAGCAGCTCGGGACAAACCTACAATGAGCAGTTCTTC.

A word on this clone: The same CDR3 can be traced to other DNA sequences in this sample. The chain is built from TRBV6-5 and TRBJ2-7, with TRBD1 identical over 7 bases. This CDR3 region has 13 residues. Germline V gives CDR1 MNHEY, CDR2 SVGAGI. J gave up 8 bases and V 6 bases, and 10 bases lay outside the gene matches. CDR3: CASSRDSPTKQYF. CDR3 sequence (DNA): TGTGCCAGCAGCCGGGACAGCCCTACGAAGCAGTACTTC.

In DNA, the CDR3 is TGCGCCAGCAGCCTATACTCCGGGACAGGGGCCACAGATACGCAGTATTTT. Protein: CASSLYSGTGATDTQYF. This chain links TRBV4-1 with TRBJ2-3; 10 bases align to TRBD1. The CDR3 totals 17 residues. V trimming: 4 bases; J trimming: 2 bases; junction bases outside the gene matches: 9. Germline V gives CDR1 MGHRA, CDR2 YSYEKL.

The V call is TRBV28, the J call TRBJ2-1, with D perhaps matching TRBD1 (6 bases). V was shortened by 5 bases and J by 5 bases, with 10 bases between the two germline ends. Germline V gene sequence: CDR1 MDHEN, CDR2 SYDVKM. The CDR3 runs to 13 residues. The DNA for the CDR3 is TGTGCCAGCAGTGGGGACATTAACAATGAGCAGTTCTTC. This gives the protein CASSGDINNEQFF.

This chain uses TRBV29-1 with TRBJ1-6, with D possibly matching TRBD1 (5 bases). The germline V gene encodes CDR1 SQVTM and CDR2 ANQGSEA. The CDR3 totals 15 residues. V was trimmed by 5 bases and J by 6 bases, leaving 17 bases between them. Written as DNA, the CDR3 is TGCAGCGTTCGACTTGGGACGGGGACTAATTCACCCCTCCACTTT. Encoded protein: CSVRLGTGTNSPLHF.

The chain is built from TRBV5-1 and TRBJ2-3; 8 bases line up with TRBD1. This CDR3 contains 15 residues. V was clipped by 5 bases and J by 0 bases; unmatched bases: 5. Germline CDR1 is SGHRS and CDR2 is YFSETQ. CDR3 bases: TGCGCCAGCAGTGCCGACAGGGGCAGCACAGATACGCAGTATTTT. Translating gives CASSADRGSTDTQYF. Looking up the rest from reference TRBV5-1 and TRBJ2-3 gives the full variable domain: KAGVTQTPRYLIKTRGQQVTLSCSPISGHRSVSWYQQTPGQGLQFLFEYFSETQRNKGNFPGRFSGRQFSNSRSEMNVSTLELGDSALYLCASSADRGSTDTQYFGPGTRLTVL.

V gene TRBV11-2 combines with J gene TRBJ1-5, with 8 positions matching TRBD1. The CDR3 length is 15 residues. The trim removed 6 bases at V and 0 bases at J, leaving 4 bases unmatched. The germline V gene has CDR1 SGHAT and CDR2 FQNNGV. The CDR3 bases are TGTGCCAGCAGTGGGACAGGCCATAGCAATCAGCCCCAGCATTTT. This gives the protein CASSGTGHSNQPQHF.

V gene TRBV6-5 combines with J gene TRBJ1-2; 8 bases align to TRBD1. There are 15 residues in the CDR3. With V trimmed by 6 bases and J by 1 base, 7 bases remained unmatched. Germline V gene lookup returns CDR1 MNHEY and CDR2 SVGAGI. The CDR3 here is CASSFQGARNYGYTF. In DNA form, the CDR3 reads TGTGCCAGCAGCTTCCAGGGGGCGCGTAACTATGGCTACACCTTC.

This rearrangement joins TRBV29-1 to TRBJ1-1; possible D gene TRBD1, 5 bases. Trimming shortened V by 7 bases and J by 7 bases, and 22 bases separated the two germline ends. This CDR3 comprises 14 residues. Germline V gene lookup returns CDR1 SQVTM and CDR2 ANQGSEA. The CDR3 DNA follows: TGCAGCGCCCCTCTCCGGCAGAGGGGTGGTGAAGCTTTCTTT. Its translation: CSAPLRQRGGEAFF.

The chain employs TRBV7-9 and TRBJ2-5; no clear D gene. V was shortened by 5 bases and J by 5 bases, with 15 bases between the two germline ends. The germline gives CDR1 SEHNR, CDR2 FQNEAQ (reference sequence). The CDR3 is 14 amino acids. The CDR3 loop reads CASSPGSRVETQYF. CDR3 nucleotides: TGTGCCAGCAGCCCCGGTAGCCGGGTGGAGACCCAGTACTTC.

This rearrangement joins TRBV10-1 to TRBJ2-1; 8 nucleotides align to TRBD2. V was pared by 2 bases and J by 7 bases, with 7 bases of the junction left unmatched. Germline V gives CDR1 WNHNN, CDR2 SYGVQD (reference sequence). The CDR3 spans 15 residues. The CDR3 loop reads CASSEGVAGRNEQFF. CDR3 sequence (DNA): TGCGCCAGCAGTGAGGGCGTAGCGGGAAGAAATGAGCAGTTCTTC.

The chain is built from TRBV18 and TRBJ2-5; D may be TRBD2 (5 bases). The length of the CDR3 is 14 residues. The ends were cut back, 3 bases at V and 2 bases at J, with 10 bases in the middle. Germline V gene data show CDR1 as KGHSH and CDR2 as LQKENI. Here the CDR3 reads CASSPPGLQETQYF. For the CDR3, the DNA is TGTGCCAGCTCACCGCCAGGACTTCAAGAGACCCAGTACTTC. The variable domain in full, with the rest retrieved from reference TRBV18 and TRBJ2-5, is NAGVMQNPRHLVRRRGQEARLRCSPMKGHSHVYWYRQLPEEGLKFMVYLQKENIIDESGMPKERFSAEFPKEGPSILRIQQVVRGDSAAYFCASSPPGLQETQYFGPGTRLLVL.

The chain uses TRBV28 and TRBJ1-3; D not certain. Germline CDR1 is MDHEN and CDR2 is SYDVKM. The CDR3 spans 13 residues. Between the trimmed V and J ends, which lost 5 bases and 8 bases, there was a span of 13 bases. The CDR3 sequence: CASSPLMRDTIYF. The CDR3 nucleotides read TGTGCCAGCAGTCCCTTGATGCGGGACACCATATATTTT.